These 4 T cell receptor beta chains were all obtained from the same sample, sequenced in a study of shared clonotypes between healthy human individuals. Measured with immunoSEQ multiplex PCR; TCRdb has only the in-frame clones, and not every one. The sample comprises fewer than 2.5 million clones, under 95% of which are singletons, and 0.36% rests with the top ten. The source material was naive CD4+ T cells from PBMCs. This sample's subset: CD45RA+ positively selected. These receptors all come from a man aged 18 to 29 in good health. Some clones in this sample may be carry-over from other donors' samples.

The genes are TRBV7-9 and TRBJ2-3; TRBD2 matches 10 bases. After removal of 4 bases from V and 0 bases from J, the junction contained 1 base not matched to a gene. CDR1 and CDR2 from the germline V gene are SEHNR and FQNEAQ (reference sequence). The CDR3 length is 15 residues. CDR3 protein: CASSSSGRSTDTQYF. The CDR3, as DNA: TGTGCCAGCAGCTCTAGCGGGAGAAGCACAGATACGCAGTATTTT.

Details on this clone: The same CDR3 can be traced to other DNA sequences in this sample. V is TRBV5-1 and J is TRBJ1-5; TRBD1 might be the D (5 bases). CDR3 length: 13 amino acids. Per germline, CDR1 SGHRS and CDR2 YFSETQ. Deletions cut 4 bases from V and 4 bases from J, with 9 bases between. CDR3 sequence: CASSQDSNQPQHF. As DNA, the CDR3 is TGCGCCAGCAGCCAAGACAGTAATCAGCCCCAGCATTTT.

To note about this clone: Other DNA sequences in this specimen translate into the identical CDR3. The V and J genes are TRBV5-1 and TRBJ1-1; the D gene is possibly TRBD1 (6 bases). The CDR3 extends over 15 amino acids. V lost 0 bases, J lost 5 bases, and 14 bases lay in between. Germline V CDR1 and CDR2: SGHRS, YFSETQ. This chain's CDR3 is CASSLVGARGTEAFF. The CDR3 DNA reads TGCGCCAGCAGCTTGGTGGGGGCCCGGGGGACTGAAGCTTTCTTT. Full variable domain (rest looked up from reference TRBV5-1 and TRBJ1-1): KAGVTQTPRYLIKTRGQQVTLSCSPISGHRSVSWYQQTPGQGLQFLFEYFSETQRNKGNFPGRFSGRQFSNSRSEMNVSTLELGDSALYLCASSLVGARGTEAFFGQGTRLTVV.

J is TRBJ2-7 and V is TRBV7-2; no definite D call. Trimming cost V 5 bases and J 6 bases, with 8 bases left between them. Germline V gene data show CDR1 as SGHTA and CDR2 as FQGNSA. The CDR3 sequence is 11 residues long. This CDR3 is CASSPFSEQYF. The DNA of the CDR3 is TGTGCCAGCAGCCCCTTTTCCGAGCAGTACTTC.